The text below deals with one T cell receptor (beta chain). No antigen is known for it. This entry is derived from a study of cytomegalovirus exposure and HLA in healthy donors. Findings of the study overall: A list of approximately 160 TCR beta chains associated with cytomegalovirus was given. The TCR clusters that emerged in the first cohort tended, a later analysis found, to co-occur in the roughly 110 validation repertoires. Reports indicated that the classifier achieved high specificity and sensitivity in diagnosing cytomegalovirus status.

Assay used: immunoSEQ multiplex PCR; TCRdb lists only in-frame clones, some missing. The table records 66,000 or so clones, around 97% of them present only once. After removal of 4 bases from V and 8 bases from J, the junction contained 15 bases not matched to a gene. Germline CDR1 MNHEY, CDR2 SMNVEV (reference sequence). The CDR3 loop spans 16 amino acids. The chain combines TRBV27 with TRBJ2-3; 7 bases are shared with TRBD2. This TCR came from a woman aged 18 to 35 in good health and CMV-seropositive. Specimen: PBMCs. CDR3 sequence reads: CASSSGLGGPPGTQYF. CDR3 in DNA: TGTGCCAGCAGTTCCGGACTAGGAGGGCCCCCCGGTACGCAGTATTTT.